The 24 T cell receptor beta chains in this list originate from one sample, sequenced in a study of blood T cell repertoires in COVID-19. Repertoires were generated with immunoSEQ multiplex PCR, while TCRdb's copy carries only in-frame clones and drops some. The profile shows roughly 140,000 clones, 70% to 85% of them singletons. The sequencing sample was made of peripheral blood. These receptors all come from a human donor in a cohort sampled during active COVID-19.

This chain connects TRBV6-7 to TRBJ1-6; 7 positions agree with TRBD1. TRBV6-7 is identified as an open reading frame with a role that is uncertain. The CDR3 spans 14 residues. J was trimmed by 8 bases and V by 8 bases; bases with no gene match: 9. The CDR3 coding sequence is TGTGCCAGCTATGGGGGCGGACAGGATTCACCCCTCCACTTT. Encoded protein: CASYGGGQDSPLHF.

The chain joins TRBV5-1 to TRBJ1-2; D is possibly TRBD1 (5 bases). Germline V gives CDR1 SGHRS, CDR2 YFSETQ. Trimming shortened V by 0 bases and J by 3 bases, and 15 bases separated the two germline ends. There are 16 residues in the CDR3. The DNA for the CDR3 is TGCGCCAGCAGCTTGGCGGGGGGAGCACTTGACTATGGCTACACCTTC. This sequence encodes CASSLAGGALDYGYTF.

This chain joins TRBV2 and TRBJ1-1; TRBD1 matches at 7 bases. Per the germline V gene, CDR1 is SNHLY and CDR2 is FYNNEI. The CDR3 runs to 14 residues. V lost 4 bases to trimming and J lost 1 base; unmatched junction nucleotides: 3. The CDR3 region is CASSVTGWNTEAFF. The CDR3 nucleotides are TGTGCCAGCAGTGTGACAGGGTGGAACACTGAAGCTTTCTTT.

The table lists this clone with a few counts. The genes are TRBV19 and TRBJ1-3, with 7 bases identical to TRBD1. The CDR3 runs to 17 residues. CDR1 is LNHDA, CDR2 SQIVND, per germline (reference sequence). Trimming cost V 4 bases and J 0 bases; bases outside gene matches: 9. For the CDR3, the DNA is TGTGCCAGTAGTACCGTGACAGGGAGGACCTCTGGAAACACCATATATTTT. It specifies CASSTVTGRTSGNTIYF.

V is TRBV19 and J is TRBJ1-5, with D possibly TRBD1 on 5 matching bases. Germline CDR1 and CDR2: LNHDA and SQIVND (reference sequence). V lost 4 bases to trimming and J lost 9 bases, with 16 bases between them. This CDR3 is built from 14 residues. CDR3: CASSTTGGRGPQHF. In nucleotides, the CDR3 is TGTGCCAGTAGTACAACAGGAGGGAGAGGGCCCCAGCATTTT.

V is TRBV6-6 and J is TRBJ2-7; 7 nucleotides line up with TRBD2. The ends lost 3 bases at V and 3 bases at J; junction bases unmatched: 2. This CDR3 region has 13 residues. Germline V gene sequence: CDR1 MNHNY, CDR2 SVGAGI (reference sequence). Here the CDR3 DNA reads TGTGCCAGCAGTTATGGGGGGGTCTACGAGCAGTACTTC. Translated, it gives CASSYGGVYEQYF.

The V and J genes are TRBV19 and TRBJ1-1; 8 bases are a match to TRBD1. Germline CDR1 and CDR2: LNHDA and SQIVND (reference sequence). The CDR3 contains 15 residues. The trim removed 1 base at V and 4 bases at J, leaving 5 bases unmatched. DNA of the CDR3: TGTGCCAGTAGTATAGCGGCTACAGGGGGCACTGAAGCTTTCTTT. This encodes CASSIAATGGTEAFF.

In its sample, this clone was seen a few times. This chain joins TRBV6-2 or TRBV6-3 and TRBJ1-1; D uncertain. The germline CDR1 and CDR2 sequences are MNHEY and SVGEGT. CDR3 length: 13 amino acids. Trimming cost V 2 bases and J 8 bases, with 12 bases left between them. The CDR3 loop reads CASSYVPGVEAFF. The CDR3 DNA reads TGTGCCAGCAGTTACGTCCCCGGAGTAGAAGCTTTCTTT.

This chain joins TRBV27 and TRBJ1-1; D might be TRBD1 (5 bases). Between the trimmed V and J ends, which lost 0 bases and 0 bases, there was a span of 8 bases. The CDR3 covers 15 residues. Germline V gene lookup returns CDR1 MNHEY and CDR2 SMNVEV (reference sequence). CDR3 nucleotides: TGTGCCAGCAGTTTATCTGGACATTTGAACACTGAAGCTTTCTTT. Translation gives CASSLSGHLNTEAFF.

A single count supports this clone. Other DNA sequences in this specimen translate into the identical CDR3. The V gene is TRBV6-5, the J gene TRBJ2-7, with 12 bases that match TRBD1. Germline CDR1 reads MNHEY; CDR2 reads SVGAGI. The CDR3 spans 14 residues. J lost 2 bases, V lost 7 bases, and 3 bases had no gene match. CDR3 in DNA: TGTGCCAGCAATAGGGACAGGGGGCCCTACGAGCAGTACTTC. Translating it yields CASNRDRGPYEQYF.

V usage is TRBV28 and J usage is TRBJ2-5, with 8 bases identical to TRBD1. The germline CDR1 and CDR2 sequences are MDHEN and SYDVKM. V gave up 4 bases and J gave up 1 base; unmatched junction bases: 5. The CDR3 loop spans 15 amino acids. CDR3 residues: CASSSATGVQETQYF. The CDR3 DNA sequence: TGTGCCAGCAGTTCGGCGACAGGGGTCCAAGAGACCCAGTACTTC.

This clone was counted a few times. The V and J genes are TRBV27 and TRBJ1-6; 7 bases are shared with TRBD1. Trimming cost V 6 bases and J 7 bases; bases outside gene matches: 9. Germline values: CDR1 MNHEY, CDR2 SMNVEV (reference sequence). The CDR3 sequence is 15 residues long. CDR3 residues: CASSAQGEMNSPLHF. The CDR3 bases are TGTGCCAGCAGCGCCCAGGGGGAAATGAATTCACCCCTCCACTTT.

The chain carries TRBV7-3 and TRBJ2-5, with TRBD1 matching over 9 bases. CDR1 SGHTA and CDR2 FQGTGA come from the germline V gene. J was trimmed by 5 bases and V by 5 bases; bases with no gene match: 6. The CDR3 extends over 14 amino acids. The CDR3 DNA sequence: TGTGCCAGCAGCCCCGGGACAGGGCGGGAGACCCAGTACTTC. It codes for CASSPGTGRETQYF. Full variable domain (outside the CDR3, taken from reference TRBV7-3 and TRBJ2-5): GAGVSQTPSNKVTEKGKYVELRCDPISGHTALYWYRQSLGQGPEFLIYFQGTGAADDSGLPNDRFFAVRPEGSVSTLKIQRTERGDSAVYLCASSPGTGRETQYFGPGTRLLVL.

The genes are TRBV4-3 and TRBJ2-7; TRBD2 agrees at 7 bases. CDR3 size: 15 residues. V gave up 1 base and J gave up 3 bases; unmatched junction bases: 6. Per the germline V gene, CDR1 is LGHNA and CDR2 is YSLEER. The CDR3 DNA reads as TGCGCCAGCAGCCAAGTTGGGGGGGGACTCTACGAGCAGTACTTC. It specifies CASSQVGGGLYEQYF.

This CDR3 is CASRKLAGQGGQPQHF. Here the CDR3 DNA reads TGTGCCAGCAGGAAATTAGCGGGACAGGGTGGCCAGCCCCAGCATTTT. The chain is built from TRBV2 and TRBJ1-5; 9 nucleotides match TRBD1. V lost 6 bases to trimming and J lost 7 bases; unmatched junction nucleotides: 13. The length of the CDR3 is 16 residues. The germline V gene has CDR1 SNHLY and CDR2 FYNNEI.

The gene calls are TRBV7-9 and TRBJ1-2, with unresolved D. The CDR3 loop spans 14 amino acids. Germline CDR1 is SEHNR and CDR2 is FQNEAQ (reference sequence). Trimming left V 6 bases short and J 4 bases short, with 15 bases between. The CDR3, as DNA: TGTGCCAGCAGTCGACCACAGATTAGCTATGGCTACACCTTC. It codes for CASSRPQISYGYTF.

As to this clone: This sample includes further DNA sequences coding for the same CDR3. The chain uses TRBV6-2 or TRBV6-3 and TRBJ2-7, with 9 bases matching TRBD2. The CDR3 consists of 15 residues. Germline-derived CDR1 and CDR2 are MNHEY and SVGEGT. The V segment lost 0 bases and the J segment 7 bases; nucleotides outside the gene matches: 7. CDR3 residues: CASSYSSGGTGEQYF. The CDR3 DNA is TGTGCCAGCAGTTACTCGAGCGGGGGGACGGGGGAGCAGTACTTC.

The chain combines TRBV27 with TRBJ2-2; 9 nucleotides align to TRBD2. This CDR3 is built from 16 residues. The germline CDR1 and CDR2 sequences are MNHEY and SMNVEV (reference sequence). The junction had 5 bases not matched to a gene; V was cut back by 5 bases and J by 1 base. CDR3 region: CASSTLLAGNTGELFF. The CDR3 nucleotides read TGTGCCAGCAGTACCCTACTAGCGGGGAACACCGGGGAGCTGTTTTTT.

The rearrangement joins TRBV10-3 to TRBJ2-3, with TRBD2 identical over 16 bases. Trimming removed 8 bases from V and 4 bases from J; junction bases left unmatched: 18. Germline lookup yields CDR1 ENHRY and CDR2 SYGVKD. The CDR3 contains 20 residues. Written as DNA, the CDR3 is TGTGCCATCCGGGACAGGGTAACAGCCGGGACTAGCGGGGGGGCAGATACGCAGTATTTT. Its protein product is CAIRDRVTAGTSGGADTQYF.

The chain's CDR3 is CASSLSSDTDTQYF. The CDR3 DNA reads as TGTGCCAGCAGTTTATCCAGCGACACAGATACGCAGTATTTT. The chain combines TRBV27 with TRBJ2-3; no definite D call. The CDR3 is 14 residues long. V shed 0 bases and J shed 2 bases, with 6 bases lying between them. Germline V gene sequence: CDR1 MNHEY, CDR2 SMNVEV (reference sequence).

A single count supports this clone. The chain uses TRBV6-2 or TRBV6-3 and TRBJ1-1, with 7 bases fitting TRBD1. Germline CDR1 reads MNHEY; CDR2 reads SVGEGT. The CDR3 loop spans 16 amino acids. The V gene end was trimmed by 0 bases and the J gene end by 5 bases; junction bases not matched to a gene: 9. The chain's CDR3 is CASSYSSGGVWTEAFF. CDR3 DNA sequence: TGTGCCAGCAGTTACTCCTCAGGGGGAGTCTGGACTGAAGCTTTCTTT.

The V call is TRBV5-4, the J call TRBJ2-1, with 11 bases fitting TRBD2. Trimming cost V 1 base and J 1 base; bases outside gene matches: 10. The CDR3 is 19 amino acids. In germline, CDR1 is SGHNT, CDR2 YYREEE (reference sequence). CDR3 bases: TGTGCCAGCAGCTTGCTGTTAGCGGGGGGGCCGTCTTCCTACAATGAGCAGTTCTTC. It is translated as CASSLLLAGGPSSYNEQFF.

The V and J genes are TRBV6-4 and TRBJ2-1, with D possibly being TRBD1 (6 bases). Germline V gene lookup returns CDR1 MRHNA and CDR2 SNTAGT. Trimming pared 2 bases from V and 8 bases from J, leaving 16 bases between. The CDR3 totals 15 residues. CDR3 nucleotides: TGTGCCAGCAGTGACGCCCCAGGGACACAATATGAGCAGTTCTTC. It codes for CASSDAPGTQYEQFF.

DNA of the CDR3: TGTGCCAGCAGCCCGACCCTTAGCGATGAGCAGTTCTTC. Translation gives CASSPTLSDEQFF. This chain connects TRBV7-3 to TRBJ2-1; possible D gene TRBD2, 5 bases. Between the trimmed V and J ends, which lost 5 bases and 8 bases, there was a span of 13 bases. CDR1 and CDR2 (germline): SGHTA, FQGTGA. The CDR3 consists of 13 residues.